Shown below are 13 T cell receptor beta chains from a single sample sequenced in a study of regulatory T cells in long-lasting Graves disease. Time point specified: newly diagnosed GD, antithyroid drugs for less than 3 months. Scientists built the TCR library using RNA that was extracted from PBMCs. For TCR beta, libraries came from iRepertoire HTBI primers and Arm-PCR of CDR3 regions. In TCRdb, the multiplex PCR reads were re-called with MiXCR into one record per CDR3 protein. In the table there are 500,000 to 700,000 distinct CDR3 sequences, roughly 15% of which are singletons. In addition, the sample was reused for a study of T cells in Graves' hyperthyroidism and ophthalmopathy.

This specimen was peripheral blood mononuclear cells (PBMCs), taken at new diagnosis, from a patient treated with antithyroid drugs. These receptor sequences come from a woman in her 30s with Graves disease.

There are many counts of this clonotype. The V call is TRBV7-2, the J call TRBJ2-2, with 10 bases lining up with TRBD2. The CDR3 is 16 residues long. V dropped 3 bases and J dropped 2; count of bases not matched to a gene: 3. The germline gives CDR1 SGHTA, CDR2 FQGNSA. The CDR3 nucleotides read TGTGCCAGCAGCTTCCTAGCGGGAGTCAACACCGGGGAGCTGTTTTTT. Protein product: CASSFLAGVNTGELFF.

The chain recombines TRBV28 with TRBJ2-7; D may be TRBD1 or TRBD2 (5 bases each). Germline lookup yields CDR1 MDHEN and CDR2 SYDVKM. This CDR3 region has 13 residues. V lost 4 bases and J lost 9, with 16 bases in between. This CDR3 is CASSYGTVDRQYF. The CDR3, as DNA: TGTGCCAGCAGTTACGGGACGGTCGATAGGCAGTACTTC.

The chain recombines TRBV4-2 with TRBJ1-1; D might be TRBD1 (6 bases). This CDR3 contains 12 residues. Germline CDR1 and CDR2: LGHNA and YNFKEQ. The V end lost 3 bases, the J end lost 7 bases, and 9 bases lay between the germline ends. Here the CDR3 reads CASSQRTDEAFF. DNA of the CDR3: TGTGCCAGCAGCCAGAGGACAGATGAAGCTTTCTTT.

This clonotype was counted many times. The CDR3 DNA reads as TGTGCCCATTGTCCGGGCGGAGACACAGATACGCAGTATTTT. This codes for CAHCPGGDTDTQYF. The chain combines TRBV28 with TRBJ2-3, with no clear D. Germline assignment: CDR1 MDHEN and CDR2 SYDVKM. The CDR3 is 14 residues long. Trimming took 11 bases from V and 2 from J, leaving 17 bases between them.

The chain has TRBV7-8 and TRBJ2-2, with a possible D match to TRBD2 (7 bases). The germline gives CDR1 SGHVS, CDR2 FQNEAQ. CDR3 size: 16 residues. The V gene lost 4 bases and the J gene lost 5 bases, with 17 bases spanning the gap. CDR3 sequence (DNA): TGTGCCAGCAGCTCCTCTTCGGGGGGCTGGACCGGGGAGCTGTTTTTT. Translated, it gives CASSSSSGGWTGELFF.

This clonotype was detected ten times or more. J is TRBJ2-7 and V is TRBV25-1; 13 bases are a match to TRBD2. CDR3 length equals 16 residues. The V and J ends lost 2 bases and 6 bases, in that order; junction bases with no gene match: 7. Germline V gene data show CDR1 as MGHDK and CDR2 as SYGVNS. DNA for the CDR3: TGTGCCAGCAGTGAAAACGGGGGACTAGCGGGATTCGAGCAGTACTTC. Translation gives CASSENGGLAGFEQYF.

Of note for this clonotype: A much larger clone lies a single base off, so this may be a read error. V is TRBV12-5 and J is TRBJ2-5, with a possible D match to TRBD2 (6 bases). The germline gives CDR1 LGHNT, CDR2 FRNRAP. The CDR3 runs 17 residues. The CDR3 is CVSGLVTVPGLQETQYF. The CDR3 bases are TGTGTTAGTGGTTTGGTCACCGTGCCGGGACTTCAAGAGACCCAGTACTTC.

The CDR3: CSARQADATNEKLFF. The CDR3, as DNA: TGCAGCGCACGACAGGCCGACGCAACTAATGAAAAACTGTTTTTT. This sequence joins TRBV29-1 and TRBJ1-4; TRBD1 might be the D (6 bases). There are 15 residues in the CDR3. The V gene's germline CDR1 is SQVTM and CDR2 ANQGSEA. Trimming removed 7 bases at V and 0 bases at J, with 15 bases between.

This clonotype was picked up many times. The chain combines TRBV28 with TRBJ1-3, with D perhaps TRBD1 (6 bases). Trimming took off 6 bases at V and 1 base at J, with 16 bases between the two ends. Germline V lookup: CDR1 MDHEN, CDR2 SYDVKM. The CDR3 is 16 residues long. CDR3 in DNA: TGTGCCAGCAGCGCAGGGGCGGTGGGATCTGGAAACACCATATATTTT. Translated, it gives CASSAGAVGSGNTIYF.

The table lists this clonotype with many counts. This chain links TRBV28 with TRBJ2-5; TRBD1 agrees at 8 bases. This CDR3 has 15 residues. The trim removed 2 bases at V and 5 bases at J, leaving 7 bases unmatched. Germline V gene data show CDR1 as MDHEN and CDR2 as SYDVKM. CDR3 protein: CASSLRAGGLETQYF. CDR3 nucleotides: TGTGCCAGCAGTTTAAGGGCAGGGGGCTTGGAGACCCAGTACTTC.

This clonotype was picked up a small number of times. CDR3 residues: CSVPNRRGGTDTQYF. In DNA, the CDR3 is TGCAGCGTTCCTAACAGGAGGGGGGGGACAGATACGCAGTATTTT. This chain joins TRBV29-1 and TRBJ2-3; a weak D match, TRBD2 (7 bases). The V gene's germline CDR1 is SQVTM and CDR2 ANQGSEA. The length of the CDR3 is 15 residues. Trimming cost V 5 bases and J 3 bases, with 18 bases left between them.

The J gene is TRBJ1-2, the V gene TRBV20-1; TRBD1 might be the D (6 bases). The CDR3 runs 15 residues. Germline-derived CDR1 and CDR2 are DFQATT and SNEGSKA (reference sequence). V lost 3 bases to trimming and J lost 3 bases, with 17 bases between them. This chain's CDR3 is CSASFTGQGDYGYTF. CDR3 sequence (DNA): TGCAGTGCTAGTTTCACAGGGCAAGGCGACTATGGCTACACCTTC.

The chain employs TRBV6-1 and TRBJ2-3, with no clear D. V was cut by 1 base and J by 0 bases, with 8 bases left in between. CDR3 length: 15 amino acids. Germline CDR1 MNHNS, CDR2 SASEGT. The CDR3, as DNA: TGTGCCAGCAGTGAAGAGCTGCATAGCACAGATACGCAGTATTTT. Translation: CASSEELHSTDTQYF.